This T cell receptor beta chain was observed in a study of shared clonotypes between healthy human individuals. Trimming stripped 4 bases from V and 2 bases from J, with 13 bases between. Per the germline V gene, CDR1 is SGHRS and CDR2 is YFSETQ. This CDR3 spans 14 amino acids. Profiled with immunoSEQ multiplex PCR; TCRdb holds only in-frame clones, not every one. The sample lists 2 million to 2.5 million clones, less than 95% occurring once. This clone was seen a single time. This specimen includes other DNA sequences encoding the same CDR3. The chain recombines TRBV5-1 with TRBJ2-7, with D perhaps assigned TRBD1 or TRBD2 (5 bases each). The source of this sequence is a man in his late teens or twenties in good health. Some clones in this sample may be carry-over from other donors' samples. The specimen sequenced was naive CD4+ T cells from PBMCs. The subset was: CD45RA+ positively selected. The CDR3 spells CASSLASGPYEQYF. The CDR3 nucleotides are TGCGCCAGCAGCCTGGCCTCGGGGCCCTACGAGCAGTACTTC.